Shown below are 4 T cell receptor beta chains from a single sample sequenced in a study of blood T cells in healthy people across ages. A second roughly 6 to 11 cycle PCR used barcoded and J-beta primers. One entry per CDR3 protein results from TCRdb running MiXCR on the 5' RACE reads. The sample lists 1.5 million to 2 million distinct CDR3 sequences, 49% occurring once. Sequences were obtained from blood. These receptors all come from a woman between 35 and 50 years old in good health.

This rearrangement joins TRBV5-6 to TRBJ1-6; tentative D call: TRBD1 (5 bases). The V end lost 4 bases, the J end lost 10 bases, and 12 bases lay between the germline ends. Germline assignment: CDR1 SGHDT and CDR2 YYEEEE. The CDR3 has 13 amino acids. The CDR3 nucleotides are TGTGCCAGCAGCCCTCACAGGTTGTCACCCCTCCACTTT. This translates into CASSPHRLSPLHF.

The chain has TRBV20-1 and TRBJ2-7; 9 bases match TRBD1. The DNA end lines up better with TRBJ2-5; the J call may be wrong. The CDR3 is 15 amino acids. CDR1 and CDR2 from the germline V gene are DFQATT and SNEGSKA (reference sequence). Here the CDR3 reads CSAHLTDRGTETQYF. CDR3 nucleotides: TGCAGTGCCCATCTTACGGACAGGGGAACGGAGACCCAGTACTTC.

This sequence joins TRBV7-9 and TRBJ1-1; TRBD1 is a possible D gene (6 bases). Germline V gene sequence: CDR1 SEHNR, CDR2 FQNEAQ (reference sequence). Trimming removed 7 bases from V and 6 bases from J, with 15 bases in between. The CDR3 is 13 residues long. CDR3 loop: CASILQGMAEAFF. The CDR3 bases are TGTGCCAGCATCCTACAGGGAATGGCTGAAGCTTTCTTT.

Only a few counts were recorded for this clonotype. V usage is TRBV28 and J usage is TRBJ1-4; D call uncertain. The CDR3 has 14 amino acids. The germline CDR1 and CDR2 sequences are MDHEN and SYDVKM. Trimming removed 6 bases from V and 4 bases from J, with 12 bases in between. CDR3 sequence reads: CASSSSTDNEKLFF. CDR3 in DNA: TGTGCCAGCAGCTCAAGCACGGATAATGAAAAACTGTTTTTT.